One and the same sample provided the 10 T cell receptor beta chains below, sequenced in a study of T cell responses to AZD1222 COVID-19 vaccine. Profiled with immunoSEQ multiplex PCR; TCRdb holds only in-frame clones, not every one. This table holds 120,000 or so clones, 75% to 90% found once. The sample here was peripheral blood, taken on day 0 of AZD1222 vaccination. The receptors were sampled from an adult in good health.

The chain employs TRBV5-1 and TRBJ1-5, with 8 positions matching TRBD1. J gave up 3 bases and V 4 bases, and 3 bases lay outside the gene matches. The CDR3 covers 14 residues. Germline values: CDR1 SGHRS, CDR2 YFSETQ. The CDR3 here is CASSPTGANQPQHF. In DNA form, the CDR3 reads TGCGCCAGCAGCCCGACAGGGGCCAATCAGCCCCAGCATTTT.

The rearrangement joins TRBV7-9 to TRBJ1-1; D is ambiguous. Germline-derived CDR1 and CDR2 are SEHNR and FQNEAQ (reference sequence). The CDR3 runs 15 residues. The germline V and J ends were trimmed by 1 base and 5 bases, with 14 bases remaining between them. CDR3 loop: CASSLEEGEGTEAFF. The CDR3 nucleotides are TGTGCCAGCAGCTTAGAAGAGGGTGAAGGAACTGAAGCTTTCTTT.

J is TRBJ1-6 and V is TRBV12-3 or TRBV12-4; D may be TRBD1 (5 bases). Trimming removed 5 bases from V and 7 bases from J, with 9 bases in between. The CDR3 is made up of 13 amino acids. The CDR3 sequence is CASSATENSPLHF. The CDR3 nucleotides are TGTGCCAGCAGTGCGACAGAAAATTCACCCCTCCACTTT.

The V gene is TRBV15, the J gene TRBJ1-2, with D possibly TRBD1 on 6 matching bases. The CDR3 runs to 14 residues. Germline values: CDR1 LNHNV, CDR2 YYDKDF (reference sequence). V shed 0 bases and J shed 8 bases, with 13 bases lying between them. Here the CDR3 reads CATSRDSGAEGYTF. CDR3 DNA: TGTGCCACCAGCAGAGACTCAGGGGCGGAGGGCTACACCTTC.

The V gene is TRBV7-2, the J gene TRBJ1-3; TRBD1 matches at 7 bases. Germline CDR1 reads SGHTA; CDR2 reads FQGNSA. This CDR3 is 15 amino acids long. Trimming took 4 bases from V and 6 from J; bases not matched to a gene: 9. The CDR3 region is CASSSDRRQVNTIYF. The CDR3 DNA follows: TGTGCCAGCAGCTCGGACAGGCGCCAAGTAAACACCATATATTTT. Complete variable domain (other parts from reference TRBV7-2 and TRBJ1-3): GAGVSQSPSNKVTEKGKDVELRCDPISGHTALYWYRQSLGQGLEFLIYFQGNSAPDKSGLPSDRFSAERTGGSVSTLTIQRTQQEDSAVYLCASSSDRRQVNTIYFGEGSWLTVV.

This chain uses TRBV2 with TRBJ2-7; no definite D call. Germline CDR1 is SNHLY and CDR2 is FYNNEI. The CDR3 extends over 12 amino acids. V was cut by 1 base and J by 4 bases, with 5 bases left in between. CDR3 nucleotide sequence: TGTGCCAGCAGTGAAGAGAGATACGAGCAGTACTTC. Protein product: CASSEERYEQYF.

The V and J genes are TRBV18 and TRBJ1-3; D may be TRBD1 (5 bases). V was cut by 6 bases and J by 0 bases, with 12 bases left in between. The germline V gene has CDR1 KGHSH and CDR2 LQKENI. The CDR3 extends over 15 amino acids. The chain's CDR3 is CASSRDADSGNTIYF. The CDR3 DNA is TGTGCCAGCTCGCGGGACGCCGACTCTGGAAACACCATATATTTT.

This CDR3 is CASTGTGVVETQYF. As DNA, the CDR3 is TGTGCCAGCACCGGGACAGGGGTAGTCGAGACCCAGTACTTC. The V and J genes are TRBV2 and TRBJ2-5; TRBD1 matches at 10 bases. Germline trimming cut 7 bases from V and 5 bases from J; bases unmatched to any gene: 7. Looked up from germline, CDR1 is SNHLY and CDR2 is FYNNEI. The CDR3 consists of 14 residues.

The chain employs TRBV3-1 (or the pseudogene TRBV3-2) and TRBJ1-1, with 9 bases matching TRBD1. The J segment lost 10 bases and the V segment lost 3 bases, leaving 9 bases of the junction unmatched. The CDR3 length is 14 residues. In germline, CDR1 is LGHDT, CDR2 YNNKEL (reference sequence). Here the CDR3 DNA reads TGTGCCAGCAGCCAGCAAACAGGGGGCATGGCAGCTTTCTTT. Its translation: CASSQQTGGMAAFF.

The chain is built from TRBV27 and TRBJ1-1; TRBD1 matches 8 bases. Trimming took 6 bases from V and 3 from J; bases not matched to a gene: 6. The length of the CDR3 is 14 residues. Germline values: CDR1 MNHEY, CDR2 SMNVEV (reference sequence). CDR3 amino acids: CASSRTGGDTEAFF. The CDR3 DNA reads as TGTGCCAGCAGCCGCACAGGGGGGGACACTGAAGCTTTCTTT.